This T cell receptor beta chain is from a study of regulatory T cells in long-lasting Graves disease. Noted time point: newly diagnosed GD, antithyroid drugs for less than 3 months. RNA isolated from PBMCs was used to make the TCR library. This clonotype was observed many times. The antigen is undetermined. The V gene lost 5 bases and the J gene lost 2 bases, with 13 bases spanning the gap. The CDR3 contains 14 residues. Germline lookup yields CDR1 SGHTA and CDR2 FQGNSA. Study observations and caveats: Reduced TCR diversity was observed in persistent Graves' patients versus newly diagnosed patients.

Arm-PCR of CDR3 regions with iRepertoire HTBI primers generated TCR beta libraries. A single record per CDR3 protein comes from TCRdb applying MiXCR to the multiplex PCR reads. The sample comprises hundreds of thousands of distinct CDR3 sequences, 15% to 20% of which are singletons, and 15% to 20% rests with the top ten. The sample also formed part of further work on T cells in Graves' hyperthyroidism and ophthalmopathy.

The material was peripheral blood mononuclear cells (PBMCs), obtained at new diagnosis, from a patient treated with antithyroid drugs. J is TRBJ2-7 and V is TRBV7-2, with D perhaps matching TRBD1 (8 bases). This clonotype was obtained from a woman aged 25 to 39 with Graves disease. CDR3 DNA sequence: TGTGCCAGCAGCGCACAGGGGGGGGCCTACGAGCAGTACTTC. Translating gives CASSAQGGAYEQYF.